The rows below give T cell receptor beta chains drawn from one sample of a study of siplizumab effects on memory and regulatory T cells. The table came from immunoSEQ multiplex PCR; TCRdb's copy has only in-frame clones and leaves some out. Here the sample spans about 120,000 clones, about 93% being singletons. The sample comprised non-Treg CD4+ T cells sorted from blood. Receptors originate from a human donor in good health. Both conserved end residues are part of each CDR3. The D gene is left open where the match is weak. Clone sizes are given selectively: once, few, many, or a class where the clone is expanded.

TRBV6-1	-	-	TRBJ2-4	TGTGCCACCTATGGGGCTGCAAACATTCAGTACTTC	CATYGAANIQYF
TRBV28	-	-	TRBJ2-3	TGTGCCAGCAGTTTAAGCCCGGGCACAGATACGCAGTATTTT	CASSLSPGTDTQYF
TRBV7-5	-	-	TRBJ1-2	TGTGTCAGAAGCTTAGGGACGAGGGGGAGGAACTATGGCTACACCTTC	CVRSLGTRGRNYGYTF
TRBV6-1	-	-	TRBJ2-7	TGTGCCAGCAGTGGTTGGGACAAGTCCTACGAGCAGTACTTC	CASSGWDKSYEQYF
TRBV28	TRBD1	-	TRBJ1-6	TGTGCCAGCAGTTTAGAGGACAGGGGGCGTAATTCACCCCTCCACTTT	CASSLEDRGRNSPLHF
TRBV28	-	-	TRBJ1-2	TGTGCCAGCAGTTCAACTTATGGCTACACCTTC	CASSSTYGYTF
TRBV18	-	-	TRBJ2-7	TGTGCCAGCTCACCGAGCGTCTACGAGCAGTACTTC	CASSPSVYEQYF
TRBV2	-	-	TRBJ2-5	TGTGCCAGCAGTGATCGACTGTACCAAGAGACCCAGTACTTC	CASSDRLYQETQYF
TRBV4-3	TRBD2	once	TRBJ2-3	TGCGCCAGCAGCCAAGAGGGGGGGTCGGATACGCAGTATTTT	CASSQEGGSDTQYF
TRBV5-1	-	-	TRBJ1-2	TGCGCCAGCAGCTCCCTCCAGGATTATGGCTACACCTTC	CASSSLQDYGYTF
TRBV19	-	-	TRBJ1-5	TGTGCCAGTAGTCCCGATCGGGGGAGTAATCAGCCCCAGCATTTT	CASSPDRGSNQPQHF
TRBV27	-	-	TRBJ1-1	TGTGCCAGCAGTCCTGACAGGATAATCCCCCTTGGGGCTTTCTTT	CASSPDRIIPLGAFF
TRBV19	-	-	TRBJ1-1	TGTGCCACCACCGACAGACTACTAAACACTGAAGCTTTCTTT	CATTDRLLNTEAFF
TRBV9	-	-	TRBJ1-5	TGTGCCAGCAGCGTGAATAGCAATCAGCCCCAGCATTTT	CASSVNSNQPQHF
TRBV5-6	-	-	TRBJ1-6	TGTGCCAGCAGCTTAGGCCTCGAGAGCTCCTATAATTCACCCCTCCACTTT	CASSLGLESSYNSPLHF
TRBV6-1	TRBD1	-	TRBJ1-1	TGTGCCAGCAGCCCTCACCGGGGGGACAGGGAAGCTTTCTTT	CASSPHRGDREAFF
TRBV7-3	-	-	TRBJ1-1	TGTGCCAGCAGCTTAATCCCGGGGAACACTGAAGCTTTCTTT	CASSLIPGNTEAFF
TRBV6-1	-	-	TRBJ2-2	TGTGCCAGCTATAGCATGCTAAACACCGGGGAGCTGTTTTTT	CASYSMLNTGELFF
TRBV9	-	once	TRBJ2-3	TGTGCCAGCAGCGTCGATGGGGCCGGCACAGATACGCAGTATTTT	CASSVDGAGTDTQYF
TRBV11-2	TRBD1	once	TRBJ1-6	TGTGCCAGCAGCTTGGGGGACAGGGAATCACCCCTCCACTTT	CASSLGDRESPLHF
TRBV12-2	-	-	TRBJ2-7	TGTGCAAGTCGCACCGAGGTCCCCTTCTACGAGCAGTACTTC	CASRTEVPFYEQYF
TRBV28	TRBD1	-	TRBJ2-1	TGTGCCAGCCTCAAACCGGGACAGGGGAGGAACAATGAGCAGTTCTTC	CASLKPGQGRNNEQFF
TRBV10-3	-	-	TRBJ2-3	TGTGCCATCAGTGAGGGGGCGGGCACAGATACGCAGTATTTT	CAISEGAGTDTQYF
TRBV5-1	-	-	TRBJ1-3	TGCGCCAGCAGCTTGGCCGGGGTGCAATTGGGAAACACCATATATTTT	CASSLAGVQLGNTIYF
TRBV6-5	-	-	TRBJ1-5	TGTGCCAGCAGTTACTCGAGAGGGACTAATCAGCCCCAGCATTTT	CASSYSRGTNQPQHF
TRBV5-6	TRBD1	-	TRBJ2-5	TGTGCCAGCAGCTTAGGACAGGGATCGAAGACCCAGTACTTC	CASSLGQGSKTQYF
TRBV7-3	-	-	TRBJ1-1	TGTGCCAGCAGCTTAAGTGACCTGAGGGAAGCTTTCTTT	CASSLSDLREAFF
TRBV18	-	-	TRBJ1-4	TGTGCCAGCTCACCGCAGGGAGGGAATGAAAAACTGTTTTTT	CASSPQGGNEKLFF
TRBV28	-	-	TRBJ1-3	TGTGCCAGCCATACAGGAGGCTCTGGAAACACCATATATTTT	CASHTGGSGNTIYF
TRBV5-1	-	-	TRBJ2-1	TGCGCCAGCAGCTTGTCCCCCAGCTCCTACAATGAGCAGTTCTTC	CASSLSPSSYNEQFF
TRBV2	-	-	TRBJ1-4	TGTGCCAGCAGTGGCCAGGGAAGAGGAGTCGATGAAAAACTGTTTTTT	CASSGQGRGVDEKLFF
TRBV30	-	-	TRBJ1-3	TGTGCCTGGAAAGCCGGGCGGTACTCTGGAAACACCATATATTTT	CAWKAGRYSGNTIYF
TRBV5-1	-	once	TRBJ1-2	TGCGCCAGCAGCCCGAGGACAGTTACTGCGAGTGGCTACACCTTC	CASSPRTVTASGYTF
TRBV6-6	-	few	TRBJ1-5	TGTGCCAGCAGCTTAAACAGGGCTAGGGATCAGCCCCAGCATTTT	CASSLNRARDQPQHF
TRBV27	TRBD1	-	TRBJ1-6	TGTGCCAGCAGCTGGACAGGGTTTTATTCACCCCTCCACTTT	CASSWTGFYSPLHF
TRBV13	TRBD2	-	TRBJ2-1	TGTGCCAGCACCTTGACTAGCGGGGGGCCCAATGAGCAGTTCTTC	CASTLTSGGPNEQFF
TRBV7-9	-	-	TRBJ1-5	TGTGCCAGCAGCTTAGCGTGGGACCGGGGGCTTCAGCCCCAGCATTTT	CASSLAWDRGLQPQHF
TRBV2	-	-	TRBJ1-2	TGTGCCAGCAGTGGTGACTACTATGGCTACACCTTC	CASSGDYYGYTF
TRBV4-2	TRBD2	-	TRBJ2-3	TGTGCCAGCAGCCAAAGCGGGGGGGCATCAAATACGCAGTATTTT	CASSQSGGASNTQYF
TRBV7-9	-	-	TRBJ2-2	TGTGCCAGCAGCCACCTTGACAGGAAACACCGGGGAGCTGTTTTT	CASSHLDRKHRGAVF
TRBV2	-	once	TRBJ1-3	TGTGCCAGCAGTGTAGGAGAGGTCTCTGGAAACACCATATATTTT	CASSVGEVSGNTIYF
TRBV18	-	-	TRBJ1-2	TGTGCCAGCTCACCCGGGGAGTCCTATGGCTACACCTTC	CASSPGESYGYTF
TRBV25-1	-	-	TRBJ1-1	TGTGCCAGCAGTGAGCAGTTATTTAACACTGAAGCTTTCTTT	CASSEQLFNTEAFF
TRBV20-1	-	-	TRBJ1-1	TGCAGTGCTAACGTAGGGCGGGCGGCTTTCTTT	CSANVGRAAFF
TRBV6-1	TRBD1	-	TRBJ1-5	TGTGCCAGCAGGGAGGGGACAGGGAGTCAGCCCCAGCATTTT	CASREGTGSQPQHF
TRBV12-5	-	-	TRBJ1-1	TGTGCTAGTGCCGAGAGGCGGGGAGGCAAAGCTTTCTTT	CASAERRGGKAFF
TRBV9	-	-	TRBJ1-2	TGTGCCAGCAGCCTCAACAGGGTAGTGGATGGCTACACCTTC	CASSLNRVVDGYTF
TRBV4-3	TRBD1	-	TRBJ2-5	TGCGCCAGCAGCCAGGCCCCAGGGGGCCAAGAGACCCAGTACTTC	CASSQAPGGQETQYF
TRBV30	-	-	TRBJ1-4	TGTGCCTGGCAGGGGTATGCAACTAATGAAAAACTGTTTTTT	CAWQGYATNEKLFF
TRBV6-4	-	-	TRBJ1-2	TGTGCCAGCAGTGAGGGTAAAGGTAGCTATGGCTACACCTTC	CASSEGKGSYGYTF
TRBV7-2	-	-	TRBJ1-2	TGTGCCAGCAGCTTAATCAGGACCGGCAGGGACGGTGGCTACACCTTC	CASSLIRTGRDGGYTF
TRBV6-5	-	-	TRBJ1-6	TGTGCCAGCAGTTCTCCGAATTCACCCCTCCACTTT	CASSSPNSPLHF
TRBV7-9	-	-	TRBJ1-5	TGTGCCAGCAGCTTAGGGCAGGGGAGCAATCAGCCCCAGCATTTT	CASSLGQGSNQPQHF